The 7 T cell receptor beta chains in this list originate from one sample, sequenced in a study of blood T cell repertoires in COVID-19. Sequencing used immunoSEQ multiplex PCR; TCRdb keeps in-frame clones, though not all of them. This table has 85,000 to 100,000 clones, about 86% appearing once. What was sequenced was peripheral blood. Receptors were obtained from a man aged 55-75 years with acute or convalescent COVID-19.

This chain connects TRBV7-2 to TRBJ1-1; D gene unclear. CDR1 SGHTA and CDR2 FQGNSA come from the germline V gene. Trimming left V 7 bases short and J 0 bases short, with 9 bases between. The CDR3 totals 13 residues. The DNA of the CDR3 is TGTGCCAGCAACATTCCCGTGAACACTGAAGCTTTCTTT. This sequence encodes CASNIPVNTEAFF.

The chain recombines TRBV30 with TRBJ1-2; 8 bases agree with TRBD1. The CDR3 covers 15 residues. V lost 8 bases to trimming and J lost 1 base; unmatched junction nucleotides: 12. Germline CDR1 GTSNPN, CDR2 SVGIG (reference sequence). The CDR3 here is CAGTGGENLNYGYTF. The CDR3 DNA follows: TGTGCCGGAACAGGGGGAGAAAATCTTAACTATGGCTACACCTTC.

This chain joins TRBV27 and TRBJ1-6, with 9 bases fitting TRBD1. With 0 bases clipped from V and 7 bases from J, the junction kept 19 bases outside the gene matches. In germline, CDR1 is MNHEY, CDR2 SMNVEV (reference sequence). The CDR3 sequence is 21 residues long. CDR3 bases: TGTGCCAGCAGTTTATCGTTTCCGGGACAGGGAATTCGGGCGATGAATTCACCCCTCCACTTT. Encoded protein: CASSLSFPGQGIRAMNSPLHF.

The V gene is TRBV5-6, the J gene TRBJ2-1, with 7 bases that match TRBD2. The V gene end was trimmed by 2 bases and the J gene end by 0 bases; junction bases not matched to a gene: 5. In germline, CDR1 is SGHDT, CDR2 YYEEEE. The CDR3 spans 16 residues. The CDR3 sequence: CASSFLGGSSYNEQFF. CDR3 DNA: TGTGCCAGCAGCTTCCTGGGCGGGAGCTCCTACAATGAGCAGTTCTTC.

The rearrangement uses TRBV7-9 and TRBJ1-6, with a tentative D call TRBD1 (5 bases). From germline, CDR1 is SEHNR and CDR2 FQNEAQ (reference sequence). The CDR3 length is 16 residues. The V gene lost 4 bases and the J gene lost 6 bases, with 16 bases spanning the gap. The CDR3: CASSSAATGLNSPLHF. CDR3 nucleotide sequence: TGTGCCAGCAGCTCGGCCGCTACAGGTCTTAATTCACCCCTCCACTTT.

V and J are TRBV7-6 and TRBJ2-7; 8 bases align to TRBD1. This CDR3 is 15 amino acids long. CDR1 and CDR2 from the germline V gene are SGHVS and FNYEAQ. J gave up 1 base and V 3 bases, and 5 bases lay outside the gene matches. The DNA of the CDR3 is TGTGCCAGCAGCTTGCAGGGGGCTCTTTCCTACGAGCAGTACTTC. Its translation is CASSLQGALSYEQYF.

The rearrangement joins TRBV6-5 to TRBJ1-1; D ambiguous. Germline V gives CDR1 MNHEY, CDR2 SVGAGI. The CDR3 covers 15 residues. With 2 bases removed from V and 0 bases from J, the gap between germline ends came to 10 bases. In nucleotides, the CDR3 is TGTGCCAGCAGTTACAGAGGGCGGTTGAACACTGAAGCTTTCTTT. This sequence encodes CASSYRGRLNTEAFF.